This T cell receptor beta chain was obtained from a study of cytotoxic CD8 clonotypes in ibrutinib-treated CLL (dated by TCRdb to the early 2020s). In terms of the full investigation: In this cohort, approximately 15 patients were treatment-naive and under 13 were relapsed/refractory, while some 17 had unmutated IGHV. On average, each sample yielded around 230,000 productive templates and roughly 95,000 productive rearrangements. Cryopreserved peripheral blood mononuclear cells were collected before treatment, at response, and at either disease progression or sustained remission. Longitudinal samples were available for about 30% of the 86 trial participants. Response samples were obtained after a median of 12 months of treatment, with a range of roughly 6 to 40 months. Partial responses were observed in 24 patients and complete responses in 2; after a median follow-up of 68 months, remission was maintained in approximately 14 patients and progression was observed in about twelve. Patients were still on ibrutinib when every remission and progressive disease sample was collected. What the authors observed across the whole study: Clonality increased at ibrutinib response, stayed stable in sustained remission, and fell back toward baseline at progression. At baseline, clonality was higher than in age-matched healthy donors and showed a strong correlation with circulating CD8+ T-cell counts. Public clonotypes were found to be uncommon and were observed to contract or remain stable during treatment; the increase in clonality was shown to reflect expansion of private clonotypes at ibrutinib response. Sampling times were not matched between sustained-remission and progressing patients, and lymph node repertoires were not studied.

The CDR3 holds 17 amino acids from the cysteine to the phenylalanine. The entry retains the CDR3 DNA only, 51 bases that are in frame from base 1. CDR1 SGHRS and CDR2 YFSETQ were looked up in the germline V gene. V is shortened by 1 base, J by 4 bases, and the region joining them spans 17 bases. Notes on this clone: No cognate antigen has been identified for it. One base away there is no much larger clone; base qualities are not given.

On a MiSeq, deep resolution sequencing aimed for a depth between 1 in 1 million and 1 in 200,000 T cells, with each clonotype covered about 9.9x on average. The immunoSEQ hsTCRB Kit was used to generate the TCR beta libraries. Per the original workflow: Data were analyzed with ImmunoSEQ Data Assistant and ImmunoSEQ Analyzer, with V, D and J genes assigned per IMGT definitions. Clonality, which ranges from 0 to 1, was calculated as one minus the normalized Shannon entropy of productive rearrangement frequencies. Public clonotype analysis was restricted to overrepresented clonotypes comprising at least 0.05% of each patient's repertoire. Roughly 12 age-matched healthy donor repertoires from immuneACCESS were used as controls for clonality. TCRdb obtained this table from immuneACCESS and retained in-frame rearrangements with V and J assigned. These tables miss some clones; where compared with another copy, unresolved V genes account for less than half of the shortfall, and the remainder is unexplained. D and trimming come from the DNA, and the V and J calls and clone size come from that table. The sample includes over 120,000 clones, with 75% to 85% observed a single time. Roughly 13% of the sample is taken by the ten largest.

The sample's time point, from its label and the paper: about 11 months on ibrutinib. Approximately 2 micrograms of genomic DNA were extracted from cryopreserved PBMCs for TCR beta library preparation. Longitudinal blood samples from CLL patients on ibrutinib monotherapy were analyzed using high-throughput TCR beta sequencing. The patients took part in an open-label, single-center phase 2 trial of ibrutinib monotherapy. This TCR came from a human donor with chronic lymphocytic leukemia. The specimen comprised PBMCs, sampled after 12 months of ibrutinib treatment. The sequence is built from TRBV5-1 and TRBJ2-2; tentative D gene TRBD2, with 6 bases matching. The CDR3 loop reads CASSLLPGTLTTGELFF. The sequenced DNA is TGCGCCAGCAGCTTGCTCCCCGGGACTTTAACCACCGGGGAGCTGTTTTTT.